These T cell receptor beta chains were read from a single sample in a study of cytomegalovirus exposure and HLA in healthy donors. Profiling relied on immunoSEQ multiplex PCR, and the TCRdb table lists in-frame clones only, not all of them. The sample lists 130,000 to 150,000 clones, 85% to 90% occurring once. Material for sequencing was PBMCs. These receptors were obtained from a woman under 30 in good health and CMV-seropositive. Each CDR3 is given with its conserved first and last residue. A D gene is named only where the DNA matches it firmly. Clone size, where shown, is once, few, many, or a class for clones that have expanded.

d_gene: TRBD2; v_gene: TRBV4-2; abundance: NA; len: 15; j_gene: TRBJ2-2; CDR3aa: CASSRSSGKPGELFF; CDR3nt: TGTGCCAGCAGTCGCTCTAGCGGGAAACCCGGGGAGCTGTTTTTT
d_gene: NA; v_gene: TRBV7-9; abundance: NA; len: 13; j_gene: TRBJ2-7; CDR3aa: CASTARGFNEQYF; CDR3nt: TGTGCCAGCACCGCGAGGGGGTTCAACGAGCAGTACTTC
d_gene: NA; v_gene: TRBV4-2; abundance: NA; len: 13; j_gene: TRBJ2-1; CDR3aa: CASSQDLDGPGFF; CDR3nt: TGTGCCAGCAGCCAAGACCTAGACGGTCCCGGGTTCTTC
d_gene: NA; v_gene: TRBV28; abundance: NA; len: 12; j_gene: TRBJ2-7; CDR3aa: CASYGQPPEQYF; CDR3nt: TGTGCCAGCTATGGACAGCCGCCTGAGCAGTACTTC
d_gene: NA; v_gene: TRBV6-1; abundance: NA; len: 15; j_gene: TRBJ2-7; CDR3aa: CASSPTGGSSYEQYF; CDR3nt: TGTGCCAGCAGCCCCACCGGAGGATCCTCCTACGAGCAGTACTTC
d_gene: NA; v_gene: TRBV2; abundance: once; len: 12; j_gene: TRBJ2-7; CDR3aa: CASRYSAYEQYF; CDR3nt: TGTGCCAGCAGGTACAGTGCCTACGAGCAGTACTTC
d_gene: TRBD1; v_gene: TRBV28; abundance: NA; len: 15; j_gene: TRBJ2-7; CDR3aa: CASRGGQGGTYEQYF; CDR3nt: TGTGCCAGCAGGGGGGGACAGGGAGGGACCTACGAGCAGTACTTC
d_gene: NA; v_gene: TRBV6-1; abundance: NA; len: 14; j_gene: TRBJ1-4; CDR3aa: CASSETVLGEKLFF; CDR3nt: TGTGCCAGCAGTGAAACAGTTCTGGGTGAAAAACTGTTTTTT
d_gene: NA; v_gene: TRBV6-5; abundance: NA; len: 14; j_gene: TRBJ1-5; CDR3aa: CASSPDRSNQPQHF; CDR3nt: TGTGCCAGCAGTCCAGACAGGAGCAATCAGCCCCAGCATTTT
d_gene: TRBD2; v_gene: TRBV6-6; abundance: NA; len: 16; j_gene: TRBJ2-7; CDR3aa: CASSYGGLAGTYEQYF; CDR3nt: TGTGCCAGCAGTTACGGGGGACTAGCGGGAACCTACGAGCAGTACTTC
d_gene: NA; v_gene: TRBV7-9; abundance: NA; len: 16; j_gene: TRBJ2-5; CDR3aa: CASSIPVGTGDRAQYF; CDR3nt: TGTGCCAGCAGCATACCCGTAGGGACTGGTGACCGGGCCCAGTACTTC
d_gene: NA; v_gene: TRBV30; abundance: NA; len: 13; j_gene: TRBJ1-1; CDR3aa: CAWDTTANTEAFF; CDR3nt: TGTGCCTGGGACACGACAGCTAACACTGAAGCTTTCTTT
d_gene: NA; v_gene: TRBV30; abundance: NA; len: 12; j_gene: TRBJ2-3; CDR3aa: CAWSQSTDTQYF; CDR3nt: TGTGCCTGGAGTCAGAGCACAGATACGCAGTATTTT
d_gene: NA; v_gene: TRBV4-2; abundance: once; len: 14; j_gene: TRBJ2-3; CDR3aa: CASSQDRWEWSQYF; CDR3nt: TGTGCCAGCAGCCAAGATAGGTGGGAGTGGTCGCAGTATTTT
d_gene: TRBD2; v_gene: TRBV4-3; abundance: NA; len: 14; j_gene: TRBJ2-7; CDR3aa: CASSLFAGGGEQYF; CDR3nt: TGCGCCAGCAGCCTTTTTGCGGGAGGGGGGGAGCAGTACTTC
d_gene: TRBD1; v_gene: TRBV5-6; abundance: NA; len: 15; j_gene: TRBJ1-4; CDR3aa: CASSKQGAANEKLFF; CDR3nt: TGTGCCAGCAGCAAACAGGGGGCGGCTAATGAAAAACTGTTTTTT
d_gene: TRBD1; v_gene: TRBV4-2; abundance: once; len: 16; j_gene: TRBJ2-6; CDR3aa: CASSQTGGSGANVLTF; CDR3nt: TGTGCCAGCAGCCAGACAGGGGGCTCTGGGGCCAACGTCCTGACTTTC
d_gene: TRBD1; v_gene: TRBV5-1; abundance: NA; len: 17; j_gene: TRBJ1-2; CDR3aa: CASSFVYRGKDGYGYTF; CDR3nt: TGCGCCAGCAGCTTCGTTTACAGGGGGAAGGATGGCTATGGCTACACCTTC